Following are 30 T cell receptor beta chains from one sample sequenced in a study of T cells after yellow fever vaccination. TCRdb fed the 5' RACE reads into MiXCR, producing one record per CDR3 protein. The sample yields around 300,000 distinct CDR3 sequences, approximately 4% seen once. The sequencing here drew on PBMCs, taken 15 days after the yellow fever booster vaccination. The receptors originated from a young man who received the YFV17D yellow fever vaccine.

This clonotype was observed many times. V gene TRBV7-2 combines with J gene TRBJ2-4, with D unclear. V was shortened by 3 bases and J by 4 bases, with 7 bases between the two germline ends. Germline CDR1 is SGHTA and CDR2 is FQGNSA. This CDR3 region has 13 residues. The CDR3 nucleotides are TGTGCCAGCAGCTTTATGGCTAAAAACATTCAGTACTTC. Translated, it gives CASSFMAKNIQYF.

The sample holds a few counts of this clonotype. The V call is TRBV7-9, the J call TRBJ1-1; D remains unclear. V was pared by 3 bases and J by 0 bases, with 8 bases between. CDR1 and CDR2 from the germline V gene are SEHNR and FQNEAQ (reference sequence). This CDR3 is built from 14 residues. The CDR3 here is CASSFSLLNTEAFF. The CDR3, as DNA: TGTGCCAGCAGCTTTAGTTTGTTGAACACTGAAGCTTTCTTT.

This clonotype was seen at least ten times. The chain uses TRBV3-1 and TRBJ2-1; 16 bases are a match to TRBD2. The CDR3 has 16 amino acids. CDR1 LGHDT and CDR2 YNNKEL come from the germline V gene (reference sequence). The junction had 5 bases not matched to a gene; V was cut back by 4 bases and J by 8 bases. CDR3 in amino acids: CASSPGLAGGLDEQFF. In nucleotides, the CDR3 is TGTGCCAGCAGCCCGGGACTAGCGGGGGGGTTAGATGAGCAGTTCTTC.

The rearrangement joins TRBV2 to TRBJ2-7; no clear D. CDR1 is SNHLY and CDR2 is FYNNEI in the germline V gene. The CDR3 extends over 10 amino acids. Trimming stripped 7 bases from V and 4 bases from J, with 5 bases between. CDR3 nucleotides: TGTGCCAGCACACGATACGAGCAGTACTTC. It encodes CASTRYEQYF.

This clonotype was detected ten times or more. The chain couples TRBV7-9 to TRBJ2-2, with D possibly being TRBD2 (6 bases). V lost 8 bases and J 2 bases, leaving 18 bases between the germline ends. Per germline, CDR1 SEHNR and CDR2 FQNEAQ (reference sequence). This CDR3 is 16 amino acids long. The CDR3 bases are TGTGCCAGCGTCCCCGGGGAGGACTACAACACCGGGGAGCTGTTTTTT. This gives the protein CASVPGEDYNTGELFF.

The chain uses TRBV5-4 and TRBJ2-3; no clear D gene. The CDR3 contains 16 residues. The germline CDR1 and CDR2 sequences are SGHNT and YYREEE (reference sequence). V shed 0 bases and J shed 2 bases, with 13 bases lying between them. Here the CDR3 reads CASSLEVGINTDTQYF. The CDR3 coding sequence is TGTGCCAGCAGCTTGGAGGTGGGGATAAACACAGATACGCAGTATTTT.

This clonotype was observed many times. The rearrangement links TRBV4-1 to TRBJ2-3, with 7 bases identical to TRBD2. The germline gives CDR1 MGHRA, CDR2 YSYEKL. CDR3 length equals 15 residues. The J segment lost 1 base and the V segment lost 5 bases, leaving 6 bases of the junction unmatched. CDR3: CASSWNAGGTDTQYF. DNA for the CDR3: TGCGCCAGCAGCTGGAACGCGGGGGGCACAGATACGCAGTATTTT.

This clonotype was seen many times. The genes are TRBV6-5 and TRBJ2-7; 7 bases map to TRBD2. The CDR3 has 14 amino acids. Germline CDR1 and CDR2: MNHEY and SVGAGI. Trimming took 0 bases from V and 4 from J; bases not matched to a gene: 3. DNA of the CDR3: TGTGCCAGCAGTTACTCTGCTAGCGGATACGAGCAGTACTTC. It is translated as CASSYSASGYEQYF.

This clonotype was recorded at least ten times. The J gene is TRBJ1-1, the V gene TRBV9; D remains unclear. CDR1 and CDR2 (germline): SGDLS, YYNGEE. The CDR3 has 16 amino acids. The V and J ends lost 4 bases and 3 bases respectively, with 19 bases between them. The CDR3 reads CASSPTPGPKDTEAFF. The DNA of the CDR3 is TGTGCCAGCAGCCCGACCCCGGGTCCCAAGGACACTGAAGCTTTCTTT.

Only a few counts were recorded for this clonotype. This chain uses TRBV15 with TRBJ2-5; D is unresolved. The germline gives CDR1 LNHNV, CDR2 YYDKDF (reference sequence). The V end was cut by 0 bases, the J end by 7 bases, with 6 bases between. This CDR3 has 12 residues. CDR3 in amino acids: CATSRDRGTQYF. Here the CDR3 DNA reads TGTGCCACCAGCAGAGATCGAGGGACCCAGTACTTC.

The sample holds a few counts of this clonotype. The rearrangement links TRBV10-3 to TRBJ1-3, with 9 bases that match TRBD1. V was pared by 11 bases and J by 1 base, with 9 bases of the junction left unmatched. The CDR3 length is 15 residues. The germline gives CDR1 ENHRY, CDR2 SYGVKD. CDR3 amino acids: CASSRDRESGNTIYF. In DNA, the CDR3 is TGTGCCTCGTCCCGGGACAGGGAGTCTGGAAACACCATATATTTT.

The rearrangement joins TRBV7-9 to TRBJ2-7; no definite D call. Trimming took 1 base from V and 2 from J, leaving 15 bases between them. The CDR3 spans 16 residues. CDR1 and CDR2 (germline): SEHNR, FQNEAQ (reference sequence). CDR3: CASSLEFQRTPYEQYF. CDR3 DNA sequence: TGTGCCAGCAGCTTAGAGTTCCAGCGAACCCCCTACGAGCAGTACTTC.

This clonotype appeared many times. This rearrangement joins TRBV7-9 to TRBJ1-4; 7 bases agree with TRBD1. V shed 7 bases and J 4 bases; nucleotides not matched to a gene: 6. The CDR3 extends over 14 amino acids. Per germline, CDR1 SEHNR and CDR2 FQNEAQ (reference sequence). CDR3 DNA sequence: TGTGCCAGCACGCTCGGGACAGATAATGAAAAACTGTTTTTT. Translated, it gives CASTLGTDNEKLFF.

V and J are TRBV2 and TRBJ2-3; D is ambiguous. Germline CDR1 reads SNHLY; CDR2 reads FYNNEI. The CDR3 is made up of 15 amino acids. V was cut by 5 bases and J by 0 bases, with 12 bases left in between. The CDR3 bases are TGTGCCAGCAGTCCTGGCCTCGGGAGCACAGATACGCAGTATTTT. Encoded protein: CASSPGLGSTDTQYF.

This clonotype was counted many times. The CDR3 is CAISESGTFQETQYF. The CDR3 coding sequence is TGTGCCATCAGTGAGTCGGGGACTTTTCAAGAGACCCAGTACTTC. The chain is built from TRBV10-3 and TRBJ2-5, with a weak D call TRBD2 (6 bases). V lost 0 bases to trimming and J lost 2 bases, with 10 bases between them. This CDR3 is built from 15 residues. Germline CDR1 is ENHRY and CDR2 is SYGVKD.

This clonotype was seen only a few times. The rearrangement links TRBV7-9 to TRBJ1-6; D remains unclear. The germline gives CDR1 SEHNR, CDR2 FQNEAQ (reference sequence). This CDR3 contains 14 residues. V dropped 3 bases and J dropped 10 bases, with 13 bases sitting between them. This CDR3 reads CASSFPRSKSPLHF. The CDR3 nucleotides read TGTGCCAGCAGCTTCCCCCGATCAAAATCACCCCTCCACTTT.

This clonotype came up many times. The chain recombines TRBV6-5 with TRBJ2-3; 8 bases are shared with TRBD2. V dropped 2 bases and J dropped 3; count of bases not matched to a gene: 4. CDR3 length: 15 residues. The V gene's germline CDR1 is MNHEY and CDR2 SVGAGI. The CDR3 here is CASSYERGWTDTQYF. The CDR3 DNA follows: TGTGCCAGCAGTTACGAGCGGGGGTGGACAGATACGCAGTATTTT.

This clonotype was seen many times. This chain connects TRBV7-9 to TRBJ1-2, with 9 positions matching TRBD1. This CDR3 region has 15 residues. The V and J ends lost 4 bases and 1 base, in that order; junction bases with no gene match: 4. Looked up from germline, CDR1 is SEHNR and CDR2 is FQNEAQ (reference sequence). This CDR3 reads CASSSRDRDNYGYTF. DNA of the CDR3: TGTGCCAGCAGCTCCCGGGACAGGGATAACTATGGCTACACCTTC.

The rearrangement links TRBV5-6 to TRBJ1-6; 8 positions agree with TRBD1. The germline V gene has CDR1 SGHDT and CDR2 YYEEEE. This CDR3 has 16 residues. V was clipped by 4 bases and J by 8 bases; unmatched bases: 11. CDR3 residues: CASSQYQGAVHSPLHF. The CDR3 DNA follows: TGTGCCAGCAGCCAATACCAGGGGGCCGTTCATTCACCCCTCCACTTT.

The table lists this clonotype with a few counts. The chain couples TRBV7-2 to TRBJ1-5; D not resolved. Germline V gene lookup returns CDR1 SGHTA and CDR2 FQGNSA. Trimming stripped 2 bases from V and 7 bases from J, with 12 bases between. CDR3 size: 14 residues. CDR3 DNA sequence: TGTGCCAGCAGCTTATCCAGGTCCAGACAGCCCCAGCATTTT. It codes for CASSLSRSRQPQHF.

This clonotype was detected ten times or more. The chain combines TRBV4-3 with TRBJ2-2; no definite D call. Germline CDR1 LGHNA, CDR2 YSLEER. The CDR3 covers 14 residues. The ends were cut back, 0 bases at V and 5 bases at J, with 7 bases in the middle. The CDR3 reads CASSQEGLTGELFF. The CDR3 region has the DNA TGCGCCAGCAGCCAAGAAGGTCTTACCGGGGAGCTGTTTTTT.

The chain couples TRBV20-1 to TRBJ2-6; weak D call: TRBD1 (5 bases). The CDR3 sequence is 16 residues long. Germline values: CDR1 DFQATT, CDR2 SNEGSKA (reference sequence). V shed 0 bases and J shed 4 bases, with 13 bases lying between them. The CDR3 bases are TGCAGTGCTAGAGACAGGGTAAAATCCGGGGCCAACGTCCTGACTTTC. Its translation: CSARDRVKSGANVLTF.

This clonotype came up many times. CDR3 protein: CASATRGREQETQYF. Here the CDR3 DNA reads TGTGCCAGCGCGACCAGGGGGCGGGAACAAGAGACCCAGTACTTC. The rearrangement joins TRBV7-9 to TRBJ2-5; 8 positions match TRBD1. The germline V gene encodes CDR1 SEHNR and CDR2 FQNEAQ (reference sequence). This CDR3 is built from 15 residues. The V gene end was trimmed by 8 bases and the J gene end by 2 bases; junction bases not matched to a gene: 10.

This clonotype has just a few counts. The V call is TRBV6-1, the J call TRBJ2-2, with D perhaps matching TRBD1 (7 bases). The CDR3 spans 17 residues. Looked up from germline, CDR1 is MNHNS and CDR2 is SASEGT. V was clipped by 5 bases and J by 4 bases, with 20 bases between them. The CDR3 region is CASSQGPWQGGTGELFF. As DNA, the CDR3 is TGTGCCAGCAGTCAAGGGCCTTGGCAGGGGGGCACCGGGGAGCTGTTTTTT.

This clonotype was seen ten or more times. This chain uses TRBV4-2 with TRBJ2-7; 7 bases line up with TRBD2. CDR1 is LGHNA, CDR2 YNFKEQ, per germline. After removal of 1 base from V and 0 bases from J, the junction contained 6 bases not matched to a gene. CDR3 length: 16 amino acids. CDR3 sequence reads: CASSQGLAFYSYEQYF. In DNA, the CDR3 is TGTGCCAGCAGCCAAGGACTAGCCTTTTACTCCTACGAGCAGTACTTC.

The rearrangement uses TRBV7-2 and TRBJ2-3, with 8 bases identical to TRBD2. V was pared by 3 bases and J by 9 bases, with 14 bases of the junction left unmatched. Germline CDR1 reads SGHTA; CDR2 reads FQGNSA. The CDR3 runs 16 residues. CDR3 nucleotides: TGTGCCAGCAGCTTTAGGGGCGGGGGGAATTACGAAACGCAGTATTTT. Its protein product is CASSFRGGGNYETQYF.

This clonotype has at least ten counts. CDR3 in amino acids: CASSPGPGQGYEKLFF. The CDR3 DNA reads as TGCGCCAGCAGCCCCGGGCCGGGACAGGGTTATGAAAAACTGTTTTTT. The rearrangement uses TRBV5-1 and TRBJ1-4; 9 bases are a match to TRBD1. The germline V gene encodes CDR1 SGHRS and CDR2 YFSETQ. The CDR3 is 16 amino acids. V lost 4 bases, J lost 6 bases, and 10 bases stayed unmatched.

This clonotype was seen only a few times. Germline is not matched at one junction end, which may reflect a read error. The V gene is TRBV10-2, the J gene TRBJ1-1, with a weak D call TRBD1 (5 bases). Germline V gives CDR1 WSHSY, CDR2 SAAADI. This CDR3 has 13 residues. CDR3 DNA sequence: TGCGCGAGCAAGCCCAGGGCGAACACTGAAGCTTTCTTT. It is translated as CASKPRANTEAFF.

Remarks on this clonotype: This may arise from a read error, as a much more abundant clone is one base away. This CDR3 fails to terminate in the conserved phenylalanine or tryptophan, so it likely reflects a read error. The chain combines TRBV5-1 with TRBJ2-7; D is ambiguous. The ends were cut back, 4 bases at V and 6 bases at J, with 11 bases in the middle. CDR1 is SGHRS and CDR2 is YFSETQ in the germline V gene. CDR3 size: 12 residues. For the CDR3, the DNA is TGCGCCAGCAGCGTCCAGGCCGGCGAGCAGTACTTG. It specifies CASSVQAGEQYL.

This clonotype was seen a handful of times. V and J are TRBV24-1 and TRBJ2-3, with D unclear. V lost 8 bases, J lost 4 bases, and 6 bases lay in between. The CDR3 contains 11 residues. Germline V gene sequence: CDR1 KGHDR, CDR2 SFDVKD. Here the CDR3 DNA reads TGTGCCACCACAGGCTCAGATACGCAGTATTTT. Translating gives CATTGSDTQYF.